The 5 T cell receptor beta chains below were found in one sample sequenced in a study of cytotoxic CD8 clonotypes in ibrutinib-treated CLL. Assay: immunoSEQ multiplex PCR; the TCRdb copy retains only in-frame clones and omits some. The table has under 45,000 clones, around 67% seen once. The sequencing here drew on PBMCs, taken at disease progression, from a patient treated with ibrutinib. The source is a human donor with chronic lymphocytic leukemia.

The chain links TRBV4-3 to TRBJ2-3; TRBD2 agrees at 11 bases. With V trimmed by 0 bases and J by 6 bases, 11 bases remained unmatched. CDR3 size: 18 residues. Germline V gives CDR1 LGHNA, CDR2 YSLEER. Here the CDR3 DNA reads TGCGCCAGCAGCCAAGAAACGGGGACTAGCGGTTCCTTGGATACGCAGTATTTT. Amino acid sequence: CASSQETGTSGSLDTQYF.

CDR3 DNA sequence: TGTGCCAGCAGCCAAGACGCCTGGGAGCAGTTCTTC. Protein sequence: CASSQDAWEQFF. V and J are TRBV4-2 and TRBJ2-1; no firm D call. Germline V gives CDR1 LGHNA, CDR2 YNFKEQ. The germline V and J ends were trimmed by 0 bases and 10 bases, with 7 bases remaining between them. The CDR3 runs to 12 residues.

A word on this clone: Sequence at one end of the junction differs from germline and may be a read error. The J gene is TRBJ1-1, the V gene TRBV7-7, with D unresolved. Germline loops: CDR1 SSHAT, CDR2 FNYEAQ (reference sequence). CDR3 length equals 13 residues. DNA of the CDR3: TGTGCTAGCAGCCAAGACATGAACACTGAAGCTTTCTTT. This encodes CASSQDMNTEAFF.

The DNA for the CDR3 is TGTGCCAGCAGGGAGGGGAGGTATAACTATGGCTACACCTTC. Protein sequence: CASREGRYNYGYTF. The V and J genes are TRBV2 and TRBJ1-2, with D possibly being TRBD1 (5 bases). Germline V CDR1 and CDR2: SNHLY, FYNNEI. Trimming shortened V by 6 bases and J by 1 base, and 12 bases separated the two germline ends. The CDR3 has 14 amino acids.

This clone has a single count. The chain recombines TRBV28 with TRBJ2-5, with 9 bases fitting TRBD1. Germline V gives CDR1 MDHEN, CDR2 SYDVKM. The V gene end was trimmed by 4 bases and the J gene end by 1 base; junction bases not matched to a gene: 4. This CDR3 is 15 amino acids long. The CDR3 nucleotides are TGTGCCAGCAGTTCCGGGACAGGGTTCCAAGAGACCCAGTACTTC. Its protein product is CASSSGTGFQETQYF.